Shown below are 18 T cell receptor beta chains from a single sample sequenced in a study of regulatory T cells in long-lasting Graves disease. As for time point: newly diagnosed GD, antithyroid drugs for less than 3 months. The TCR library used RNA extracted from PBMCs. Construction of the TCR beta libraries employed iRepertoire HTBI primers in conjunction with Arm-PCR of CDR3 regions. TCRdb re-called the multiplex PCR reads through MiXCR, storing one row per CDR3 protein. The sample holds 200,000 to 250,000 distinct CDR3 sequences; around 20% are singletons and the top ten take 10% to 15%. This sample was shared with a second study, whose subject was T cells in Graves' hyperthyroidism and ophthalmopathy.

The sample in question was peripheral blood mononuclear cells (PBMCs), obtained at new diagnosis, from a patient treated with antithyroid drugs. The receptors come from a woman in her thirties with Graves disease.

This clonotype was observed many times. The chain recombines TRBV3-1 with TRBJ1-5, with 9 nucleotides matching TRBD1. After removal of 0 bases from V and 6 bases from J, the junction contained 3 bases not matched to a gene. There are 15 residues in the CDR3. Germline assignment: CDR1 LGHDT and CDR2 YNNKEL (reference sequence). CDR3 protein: CASSQDGGQGQPQHF. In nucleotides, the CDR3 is TGTGCCAGCAGCCAAGATGGGGGACAGGGTCAGCCCCAGCATTTT.

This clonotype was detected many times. CDR3 residues: CASTLGDSPLHF. The CDR3 DNA follows: TGTGCCAGCACTCTAGGGGATTCACCCCTCCACTTT. This rearrangement joins TRBV6-1 to TRBJ1-6; the D gene is possibly TRBD1 (5 bases). Trimming left V 7 bases short and J 8 bases short, with 9 bases between. Germline CDR1 MNHNS, CDR2 SASEGT. The CDR3 length is 12 residues.

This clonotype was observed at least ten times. The CDR3 DNA reads as TGTGCCAGCATTAGTCAGGGGGCCGGAGGAGGGAACACTGAAGCTTTCTTT. This gives the protein CASISQGAGGGNTEAFF. The chain is built from TRBV28 and TRBJ1-1, with 8 bases fitting TRBD1. V gave up 7 bases and J gave up 1 base; unmatched junction bases: 14. Germline loops: CDR1 MDHEN, CDR2 SYDVKM. This CDR3 spans 17 amino acids.

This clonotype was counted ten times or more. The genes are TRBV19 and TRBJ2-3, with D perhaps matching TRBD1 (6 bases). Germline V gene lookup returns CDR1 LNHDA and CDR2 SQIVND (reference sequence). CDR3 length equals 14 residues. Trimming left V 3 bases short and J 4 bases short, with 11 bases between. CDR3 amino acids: CASSIIGQSDTQYF. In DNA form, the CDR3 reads TGTGCCAGTAGTATTATCGGACAGTCAGATACGCAGTATTTT.

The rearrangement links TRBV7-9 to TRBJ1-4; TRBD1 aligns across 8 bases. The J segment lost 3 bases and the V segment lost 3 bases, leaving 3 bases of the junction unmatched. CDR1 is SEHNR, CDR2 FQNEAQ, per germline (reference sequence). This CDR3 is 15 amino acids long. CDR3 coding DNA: TGTGCCAGCAGCTTTATACAGGGGGCTAATGAAAAACTGTTTTTT. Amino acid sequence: CASSFIQGANEKLFF. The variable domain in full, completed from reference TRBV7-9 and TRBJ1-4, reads DTGVSQNPRHKITKRGQNVTFRCDPISEHNRLYWYRQTLGQGPEFLTYFQNEAQLEKSRLLSDRFSAERPKGSFSTLEIQRTEQGDSAMYLCASSFIQGANEKLFFGSGTQLSVL.

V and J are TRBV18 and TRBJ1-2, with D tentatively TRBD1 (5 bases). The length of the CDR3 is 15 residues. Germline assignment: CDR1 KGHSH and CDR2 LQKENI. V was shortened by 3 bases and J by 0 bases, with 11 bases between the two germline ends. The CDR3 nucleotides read TGTGCCAGCTCACCCCAGGAGGGGTCTAACTATGGCTACACCTTC. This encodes CASSPQEGSNYGYTF.

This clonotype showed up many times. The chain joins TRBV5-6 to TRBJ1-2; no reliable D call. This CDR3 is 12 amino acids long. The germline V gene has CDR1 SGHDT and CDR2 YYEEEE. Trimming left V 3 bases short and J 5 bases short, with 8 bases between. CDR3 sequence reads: CASSSDGYGYTF. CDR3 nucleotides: TGTGCCAGCAGCTCCGACGGTTATGGCTACACCTTC.

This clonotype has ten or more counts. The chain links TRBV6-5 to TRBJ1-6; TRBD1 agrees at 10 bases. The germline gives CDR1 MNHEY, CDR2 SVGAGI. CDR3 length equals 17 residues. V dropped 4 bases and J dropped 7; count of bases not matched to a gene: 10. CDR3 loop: CASSSPIRQGANSPLHF. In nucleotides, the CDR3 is TGTGCCAGCAGTTCCCCTATTAGACAGGGGGCAAATTCACCCCTCCACTTT.

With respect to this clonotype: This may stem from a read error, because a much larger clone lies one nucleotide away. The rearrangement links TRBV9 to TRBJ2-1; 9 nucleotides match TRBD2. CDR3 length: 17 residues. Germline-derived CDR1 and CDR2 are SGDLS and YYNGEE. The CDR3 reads CASSVAFGGRAGNEQLF. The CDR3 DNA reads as TGTGCCAGCAGCGTAGCGTTCGGCGGGAGGGCCGGGAATGAGCAGCTCTTC.

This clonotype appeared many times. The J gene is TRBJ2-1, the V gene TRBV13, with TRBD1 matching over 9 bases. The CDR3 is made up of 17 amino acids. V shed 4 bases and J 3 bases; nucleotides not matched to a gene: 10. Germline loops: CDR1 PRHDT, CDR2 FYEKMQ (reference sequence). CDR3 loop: CASSSTGGQGFYNEQFF. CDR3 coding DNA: TGTGCCAGCAGCTCTACCGGGGGACAGGGCTTCTACAATGAGCAGTTCTTC.

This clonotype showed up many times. The CDR3 sequence: CASSERSTQETQYF. The CDR3 DNA sequence: TGTGCCAGCAGTGAAAGGTCAACCCAAGAGACCCAGTACTTC. The rearrangement uses TRBV2 and TRBJ2-5; D gene uncertain. The germline V gene has CDR1 SNHLY and CDR2 FYNNEI. V shed 2 bases and J shed 1 base, with 8 bases lying between them. This CDR3 contains 14 residues.

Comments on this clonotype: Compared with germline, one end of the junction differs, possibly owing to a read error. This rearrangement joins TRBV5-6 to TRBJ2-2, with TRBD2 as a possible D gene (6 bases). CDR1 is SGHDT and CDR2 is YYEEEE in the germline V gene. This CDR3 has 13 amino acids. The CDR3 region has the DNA TGTGCCAGCAGCTTGTGGGGTACCGGGGGGCTGTTTTTT. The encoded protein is CASSLWGTGGLFF. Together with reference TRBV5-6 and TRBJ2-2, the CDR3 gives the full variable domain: DAGVTQSPTHLIKTRGQQVTLRCSPKSGHDTVSWYQQALGQGPQFIFQYYEEEERQRGNFPDRFSGHQFPNYSSELNVNALLLGDSALYLCASSLWGTGGLFFGEGSRLTVL.

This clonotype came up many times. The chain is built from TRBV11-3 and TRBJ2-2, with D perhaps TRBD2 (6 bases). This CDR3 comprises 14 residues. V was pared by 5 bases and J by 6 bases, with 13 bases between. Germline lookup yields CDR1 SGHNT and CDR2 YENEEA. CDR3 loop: CASSRGGGAGELFF. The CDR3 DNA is TGTGCCAGCAGCCGAGGAGGAGGGGCCGGGGAGCTGTTTTTT.

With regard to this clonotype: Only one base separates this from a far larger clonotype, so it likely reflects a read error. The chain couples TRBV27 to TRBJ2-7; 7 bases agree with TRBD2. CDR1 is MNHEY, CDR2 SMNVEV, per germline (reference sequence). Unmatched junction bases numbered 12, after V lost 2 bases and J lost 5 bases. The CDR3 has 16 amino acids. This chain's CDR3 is CASSLETGTTRHEQYF. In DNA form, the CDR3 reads TGTGCCAGCAGTTTAGAGACCGGGACTACGCGCCACGAGCAGTACTTC.

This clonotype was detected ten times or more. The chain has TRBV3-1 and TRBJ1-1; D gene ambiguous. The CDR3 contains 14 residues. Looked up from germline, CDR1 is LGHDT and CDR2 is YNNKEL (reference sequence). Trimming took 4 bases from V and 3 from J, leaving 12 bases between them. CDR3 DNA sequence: TGTGCCAGCAGCCCCGGACTGACGCACACTGAAGCTTTCTTT. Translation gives CASSPGLTHTEAFF.

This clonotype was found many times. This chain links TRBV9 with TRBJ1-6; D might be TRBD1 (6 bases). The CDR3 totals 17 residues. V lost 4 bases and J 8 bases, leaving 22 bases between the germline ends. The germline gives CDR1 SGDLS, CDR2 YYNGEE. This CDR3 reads CASSPEDRPRKDSPLHF. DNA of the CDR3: TGTGCCAGCAGCCCAGAAGACAGGCCACGAAAAGATTCACCCCTCCACTTT.

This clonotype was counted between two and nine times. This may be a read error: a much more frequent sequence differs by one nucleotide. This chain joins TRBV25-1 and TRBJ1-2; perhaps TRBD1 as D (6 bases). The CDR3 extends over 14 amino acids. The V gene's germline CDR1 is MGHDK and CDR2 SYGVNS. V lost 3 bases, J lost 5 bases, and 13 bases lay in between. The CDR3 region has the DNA TGTGCCAGCAGTGATCTGGGGGCTGGATATGGCTACACCTTC. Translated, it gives CASSDLGAGYGYTF.

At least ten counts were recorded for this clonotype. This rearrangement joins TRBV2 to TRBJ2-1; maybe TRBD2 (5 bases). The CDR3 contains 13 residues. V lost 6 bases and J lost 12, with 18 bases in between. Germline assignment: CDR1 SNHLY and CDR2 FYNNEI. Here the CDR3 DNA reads TGTGCCAGCAGCCTCGAGGCGGGCCGGCGGCAGTTCTTC. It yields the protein CASSLEAGRRQFF.